The 9 T cell receptor beta chains reported below all come from one sample, sequenced in a study of cytomegalovirus exposure and HLA in healthy donors. The PCR employed 60 Vbeta primers together with 13 Jbeta primers. Assay: immunoSEQ multiplex PCR; the TCRdb copy retains only in-frame clones and omits some. The table lists about 130,000 clones, around 70% of them singletons. The sample comprised PBMCs. The receptors originated from a man aged 35-49 years in good health and CMV-seropositive.

The CDR3 DNA follows: TGTGCTAGTGGTTTGTTGCGGGGAATGGAGACCCAGTACTTC. Protein: CASGLLRGMETQYF. This chain links TRBV12-5 with TRBJ2-5, with D tentatively TRBD2 (6 bases). The V gene's germline CDR1 is LGHNT and CDR2 FRNRAP. The CDR3 extends over 14 amino acids. V was trimmed by 2 bases and J by 5 bases, leaving 12 bases between them.

This rearrangement joins TRBV7-8 to TRBJ1-5; tentative D call: TRBD1 (5 bases). Trimming shortened V by 5 bases and J by 2 bases, and 16 bases separated the two germline ends. This CDR3 contains 16 residues. Germline V gene data show CDR1 as SGHVS and CDR2 as FQNEAQ. Here the CDR3 DNA reads TGTGCCAGCAGCCCGGTTTGGGGGAGGGGCAATCAGCCCCAGCATTTT. This translates into CASSPVWGRGNQPQHF. The full variable domain, rest sourced from reference TRBV7-8 and TRBJ1-5, is GAGVSQSPRYKVAKRGQDVALRCDPISGHVSLFWYQQALGQGPEFLTYFQNEAQLDKSGLPSDRFFAERPEGSVSTLKIQRTQQEDSAVYLCASSPVWGRGNQPQHFGDGTRLSIL.

J is TRBJ1-6 and V is TRBV6-5; 7 nucleotides line up with TRBD1. This CDR3 is 15 amino acids long. The germline gives CDR1 MNHEY, CDR2 SVGAGI. With V trimmed by 6 bases and J by 6 bases, 8 bases remained unmatched. For the CDR3, the DNA is TGTGCCAGCAGCCGGGAGGGGACAGTTAATTCACCCCTCCACTTT. Translation: CASSREGTVNSPLHF.

This chain connects TRBV23-1 to TRBJ2-3; the D gene is possibly TRBD2 (5 bases). TRBV23-1 falls under the ORF class, with uncertain function. Trimming cost V 7 bases and J 6 bases, with 17 bases left between them. This CDR3 is built from 14 residues. CDR3 region: CASTPDRLTDTQYF. CDR3 DNA: TGCGCCAGCACCCCGGATAGACTAACGGATACGCAGTATTTT.

This chain uses TRBV6-5 with TRBJ2-1, with D tentatively TRBD1 (6 bases). This CDR3 region has 15 residues. The germline V gene encodes CDR1 MNHEY and CDR2 SVGAGI. V dropped 6 bases and J dropped 2 bases, with 14 bases sitting between them. The CDR3 coding sequence is TGTGCCAGCAGAAACCTGGACAGTACCTACAATGAGCAGTTCTTC. It yields the protein CASRNLDSTYNEQFF.

This chain links TRBV5-4 with TRBJ2-2; TRBD2 agrees at 9 bases. Germline trimming cut 3 bases from V and 5 bases from J; bases unmatched to any gene: 8. CDR1 is SGHNT, CDR2 YYREEE, per germline (reference sequence). The CDR3 sequence is 16 residues long. This CDR3 reads CASSSLAGVGTGELFF. As DNA, the CDR3 is TGTGCCAGCAGCTCGTTAGCGGGAGTAGGTACCGGGGAGCTGTTTTTT.

This sequence joins TRBV5-6 and TRBJ2-3, with TRBD1 matching over 9 bases. The CDR3 length is 17 residues. Germline CDR1 reads SGHDT; CDR2 reads YYEEEE. V gave up 3 bases and J gave up 2 bases; unmatched junction bases: 10. This CDR3 is CASSSWTGDLFTDTQYF. The CDR3 DNA sequence: TGTGCCAGCAGCTCCTGGACAGGGGATTTGTTCACAGATACGCAGTATTTT.

The J gene is TRBJ2-3, the V gene TRBV12-5; D is possibly TRBD2 (5 bases). This CDR3 has 17 residues. The germline V and J ends were trimmed by 6 bases and 2 bases, with 21 bases remaining between them. Germline lookup yields CDR1 LGHNT and CDR2 FRNRAP. The CDR3 here is CASGPSPSRGYTDTQYF. The CDR3 DNA sequence: TGTGCTAGTGGGCCCTCCCCTTCTCGGGGTTACACAGATACGCAGTATTTT.

V is TRBV6-5 and J is TRBJ2-7, with 8 bases aligning to TRBD2. The germline gives CDR1 MNHEY, CDR2 SVGAGI. V gave up 2 bases and J gave up 3 bases; unmatched junction bases: 3. The CDR3 covers 14 residues. As DNA, the CDR3 is TGTGCCAGCAGTTACAATCGGGAGGGCTACGAGCAGTACTTC. Amino acid sequence: CASSYNREGYEQYF.